One and the same sample provided the 27 T cell receptor beta chains below, sequenced in a study of spatial heterogeneity in lung cancer. The time point denotes: sample taken at primary tumor resection. Unsorted whole RNA samples from tumor, nontumor lung or frozen PBMC were sequenced. TCRdb itself ran the 5' RACE reads through MiXCR, one entry per CDR3 protein. Of approximately 52,000 distinct CDR3 sequences in the sample, roughly 7% were seen once. The sequences come from PBMCs, collected at surgery. The receptors originated from a female donor with early-stage non-small cell lung cancer.

This clonotype was observed a few times. The chain uses TRBV9 and TRBJ1-1, with a weak D call TRBD1 (5 bases). The length of the CDR3 is 17 residues. V lost 0 bases and J lost 3, with 18 bases in between. Per the germline V gene, CDR1 is SGDLS and CDR2 is YYNGEE. The CDR3 DNA reads TGTGCCAGCAGCGTAGCCGGCCCAAGGGGACCCTACACTGAAGCTTTCTTT. Translated: CASSVAGPRGPYTEAFF.

The chain joins TRBV4-1 to TRBJ2-2, with TRBD1 matching 8 bases. Trimming took 3 bases from V and 4 from J; bases not matched to a gene: 10. Germline CDR1 MGHRA, CDR2 YSYEKL. The CDR3 sequence is 17 residues long. The CDR3 loop reads CASSHRRGQRSTGELFF. CDR3 DNA: TGCGCCAGCAGCCACCGCAGGGGGCAGCGGAGCACCGGGGAGCTGTTTTTT.

This clonotype was detected ten times or more. The CDR3, as DNA: TGTGCCAGCAGCCATATAGCGGGGGGCCTTTTGATGGATACGCAGTATTTT. It translates to CASSHIAGGLLMDTQYF. The rearrangement joins TRBV12-3 or TRBV12-4 to TRBJ2-3; the match to TRBD2 covers 10 bases. The CDR3 spans 17 residues. V lost 6 bases and J lost 6; bases outside the gene matches: 15.

This clonotype was seen ten or more times. V gene TRBV20-1 combines with J gene TRBJ2-7; no definite D call. CDR1 is DFQATT and CDR2 is SNEGSKA in the germline V gene (reference sequence). The CDR3 has 14 residues. The V and J ends lost 5 bases and 1 base respectively, with 15 bases between them. The CDR3: CSAFVPDPSYEQYF. In nucleotides, the CDR3 is TGCAGTGCTTTTGTGCCGGACCCATCCTACGAGCAGTACTTC.

The chain combines TRBV20-1 with TRBJ2-3, with 12 nucleotides matching TRBD2. The germline V gene has CDR1 DFQATT and CDR2 SNEGSKA (reference sequence). CDR3 length equals 14 residues. The V gene end was trimmed by 5 bases and the J gene end by 2 bases; junction bases not matched to a gene: 2. For the CDR3, the DNA is TGCAGTGCTCTAGCGGGGGGGTTCACAGATACGCAGTATTTT. This encodes CSALAGGFTDTQYF.

This clonotype was recorded at least ten times. V usage is TRBV5-1 and J usage is TRBJ2-1; perhaps TRBD1 as D (5 bases). The CDR3 has 13 amino acids. Germline CDR1 reads SGHRS; CDR2 reads YFSETQ. V gave up 7 bases and J gave up 4 bases, with 12 bases separating them. Written as DNA, the CDR3 is TGCGCCAGCCAGGGCCCCTTTTACAATGAGCAGTTCTTC. Protein product: CASQGPFYNEQFF.

This clonotype was picked up a small number of times. V gene TRBV20-1 combines with J gene TRBJ2-1; D may match TRBD1 or TRBD2 (5 bases each). Looked up from germline, CDR1 is DFQATT and CDR2 is SNEGSKA (reference sequence). CDR3 length equals 16 residues. V lost 1 base and J 6 bases, leaving 19 bases between the germline ends. Here the CDR3 DNA reads TGCAGTGCTAGAGTTTATTGGCCAACGGGGACCAATGAGCAGTTCTTC. Translated: CSARVYWPTGTNEQFF.

There are many counts of this clonotype. This chain uses TRBV11-3 with TRBJ2-2; D gene unclear. The CDR3 spans 13 residues. V shed 9 bases and J shed 0 bases, with 8 bases lying between them. Per germline, CDR1 SGHNT and CDR2 YENEEA. This CDR3 is CARRGANTGELFF. The CDR3 DNA is TGTGCCAGGAGAGGTGCGAACACCGGGGAGCTGTTTTTT. Supplemented by reference TRBV11-3 and TRBJ2-2, the full variable domain reads EAGVVQSPRYKIIEKKQPVAFWCNPISGHNTLYWYLQNLGQGPELLIRYENEEAVDDSQLPKDRFSAERLKGVDSTLKIQPAELGDSAVYLCARRGANTGELFFGEGSRLTVL.

The chain couples TRBV5-6 to TRBJ1-5, with a possible D match to TRBD1 (5 bases). The CDR3 has 14 amino acids. Germline assignment: CDR1 SGHDT and CDR2 YYEEEE. Trimming took off 0 bases at V and 5 bases at J, with 9 bases between the two ends. The CDR3 DNA is TGTGCCAGCAGCTTGGAGCGGGGGGATCAGCCCCAGCATTTT. It encodes CASSLERGDQPQHF.

This clonotype was seen ten or more times. This chain uses TRBV29-1 with TRBJ2-5; 9 nucleotides align to TRBD1. Per the germline V gene, CDR1 is SQVTM and CDR2 is ANQGSEA. Trimming cost V 7 bases and J 3 bases; bases outside gene matches: 9. There are 14 residues in the CDR3. The CDR3 nucleotides are TGCAGCGCAGCCCCTGGGACAGGGAAAGAGACCCAGTACTTC. As protein: CSAAPGTGKETQYF.

This clonotype was recorded many times. This sequence joins TRBV28 and TRBJ2-4; D is unresolved. With 2 bases removed from V and 2 bases from J, the gap between germline ends came to 7 bases. Germline CDR1 and CDR2: MDHEN and SYDVKM. The CDR3 spans 14 residues. The CDR3 DNA reads as TGTGCCAGCAGTTTACGGGCCCCCAAAAACATTCAGTACTTC. Residues: CASSLRAPKNIQYF.

As regards this clonotype: A much larger clone lies one base from this, so it may be a read error. The genes are TRBV15 and TRBJ2-1; maybe TRBD2 (6 bases). Germline CDR1 is LNHNV and CDR2 is YYDKDF (reference sequence). The CDR3 spans 16 residues. DNA of the CDR3: TGTGCCACCAGCAGATCCGCGACGGCGGGGTTGGATGAGCAGTCCTTC. Protein: CATSRSATAGLDEQSF.

The chain joins TRBV9 to TRBJ2-5; D unclear. This CDR3 comprises 14 residues. The V end was cut by 2 bases, the J end by 4 bases, with 12 bases between. Germline V gene sequence: CDR1 SGDLS, CDR2 YYNGEE. The CDR3 sequence: CASSVLLEPETQYF. The CDR3 coding sequence is TGTGCCAGCAGCGTTCTACTGGAACCAGAGACCCAGTACTTC.

This clonotype was counted between two and nine times. The chain recombines TRBV5-1 with TRBJ1-2, with D hard to call. The CDR3 spans 14 residues. Germline values: CDR1 SGHRS, CDR2 YFSETQ. V was clipped by 6 bases and J by 1 base, with 13 bases between them. CDR3: CASKITQDNYGYTF. For the CDR3, the DNA is TGCGCCAGCAAGATCACCCAGGATAACTATGGCTACACCTTC.

V and J are TRBV29-1 and TRBJ2-1; 8 bases are a match to TRBD1. From germline, CDR1 is SQVTM and CDR2 ANQGSEA. The CDR3 consists of 14 residues. J gave up 7 bases and V 4 bases, and 9 bases lay outside the gene matches. CDR3 nucleotides: TGCAGCGTTGGTCGGCAGGGGGCGACGAATGAGCAGTTCTTC. Its protein is CSVGRQGATNEQFF.

This clonotype was found many times. The chain employs TRBV7-9 and TRBJ2-7; a weak D match, TRBD2 (6 bases). Trimming pared 7 bases from V and 2 bases from J, leaving 12 bases between. Germline-derived CDR1 and CDR2 are SEHNR and FQNEAQ (reference sequence). The CDR3 runs 13 residues. The CDR3 sequence: CASTIAGTYEQYF. CDR3 nucleotides: TGTGCCAGCACCATCGCGGGAACCTACGAGCAGTACTTC.

This clonotype turned up a few times. This rearrangement joins TRBV18 to TRBJ2-7; D is perhaps TRBD1 (6 bases). CDR1 is KGHSH, CDR2 LQKENI, per germline. CDR3 length: 14 amino acids. Trimming pared 2 bases from V and 3 bases from J, leaving 11 bases between. The DNA of the CDR3 is TGTGCCAGCTCACCAGGACAGCTAGGCTACGAGCAGTACTTC. Its protein is CASSPGQLGYEQYF.

The chain has TRBV2 and TRBJ2-5; D not certain. Between the trimmed V and J ends, which lost 8 bases and 3 bases, there was a span of 10 bases. Germline CDR1 reads SNHLY; CDR2 reads FYNNEI. The CDR3 runs to 12 residues. The CDR3 sequence: CASGRIEETQYF. CDR3 coding DNA: TGTGCCAGCGGGCGGATAGAAGAGACCCAGTACTTC.

This clonotype appeared a few times. V usage is TRBV4-3 and J usage is TRBJ2-4, with a tentative D call TRBD1 (6 bases). The CDR3 covers 18 residues. The ends were cut back, 0 bases at V and 6 bases at J, with 21 bases in the middle. Germline V lookup: CDR1 LGHNA, CDR2 YSLEER. CDR3: CASSQDNIGIWDINIQYF. Written as DNA, the CDR3 is TGCGCCAGCAGCCAAGATAATATAGGGATCTGGGACATAAACATTCAGTACTTC.

The chain employs TRBV4-2 and TRBJ1-3; D is uncertain. V was clipped by 0 bases and J by 0 bases, with 6 bases between them. Germline V gene lookup returns CDR1 LGHNA and CDR2 YNFKEQ. This CDR3 comprises 15 residues. CDR3 coding DNA: TGTGCCAGCAGCCAAGAGGTAACCTCTGGAAACACCATATATTTT. It codes for CASSQEVTSGNTIYF.

This clonotype was seen many times. CDR3 residues: CASSQAGTAYNEQFF. In nucleotides, the CDR3 is TGTGCCAGCAGCCAAGCCGGGACAGCTTACAATGAGCAGTTCTTC. The gene calls are TRBV3-1 and TRBJ2-1, with 7 bases lining up with TRBD1. The CDR3 sequence is 15 residues long. The J segment lost 4 bases and the V segment lost 1 base, leaving 4 bases of the junction unmatched. CDR1 and CDR2 (germline): LGHDT, YNNKEL (reference sequence).

The chain employs TRBV5-1 and TRBJ2-1; 7 bases map to TRBD2. CDR3 length: 15 residues. Germline V gives CDR1 SGHRS, CDR2 YFSETQ. V shed 0 bases, J shed 8 bases, and the junction held 8 bases outside the gene matches. The CDR3 loop reads CASSLVQGGIDEQFF. CDR3 nucleotide sequence: TGCGCCAGCAGCTTGGTCCAGGGAGGGATCGATGAGCAGTTCTTC.

This clonotype occurred many times. DNA of the CDR3: TGTGCCAGCTCACCACTCGGTAAAGGCGATCAGCCCCAGCATTTT. Translated, it gives CASSPLGKGDQPQHF. The chain joins TRBV18 to TRBJ1-5; D gene ambiguous. The CDR3 length is 15 residues. Germline CDR1 KGHSH, CDR2 LQKENI. Trimming removed 1 base at V and 5 bases at J, with 12 bases between.

This clonotype was observed many times. The chain carries TRBV6-1 and TRBJ1-5, with D maybe TRBD1 (6 bases). The CDR3 loop spans 17 amino acids. CDR1 and CDR2 from the germline V gene are MNHNS and SASEGT. The V gene lost 6 bases and the J gene lost 0 bases, with 18 bases spanning the gap. CDR3 region: CASRTRGGGFSNQPQHF. In DNA form, the CDR3 reads TGTGCCAGCAGGACCCGAGGAGGGGGGTTTAGCAATCAGCCCCAGCATTTT.

CDR3 in amino acids: CASSQDRRYEQYF. In DNA, the CDR3 is TGTGCCAGCAGCCAAGACCGCAGATACGAGCAGTACTTC. The chain is built from TRBV3-1 and TRBJ2-7; no firm D call. The germline V and J ends were trimmed by 0 bases and 4 bases, with 7 bases remaining between them. The CDR3 is 13 amino acids. Germline assignment: CDR1 LGHDT and CDR2 YNNKEL (reference sequence).

This clonotype was observed a few times. The rearrangement links TRBV6-5 to TRBJ2-1; D may match TRBD1 or TRBD2 (6 bases each). The CDR3 runs 14 residues. Looked up from germline, CDR1 is MNHEY and CDR2 is SVGAGI. The V gene lost 2 bases and the J gene lost 5 bases, with 10 bases spanning the gap. CDR3 sequence reads: CASSYGGPHNEQFF. The CDR3 DNA follows: TGTGCCAGCAGTTACGGGGGGCCTCACAATGAGCAGTTCTTC.

This clonotype was seen at least ten times. The chain couples TRBV11-2 to TRBJ2-5, with 9 bases lining up with TRBD1. CDR1 SGHAT and CDR2 FQNNGV come from the germline V gene. This CDR3 is 13 amino acids long. J was trimmed by 3 bases and V by 6 bases; bases with no gene match: 2. CDR3 in DNA: TGTGCCAGCAGTTGGACAGGGGAAGAGACCCAGTACTTC. Amino acid sequence: CASSWTGEETQYF. The full variable domain, in which reference TRBV11-2 and TRBJ2-5 provide the parts outside the CDR3, is EAGVAQSPRYKIIEKRQSVAFWCNPISGHATLYWYQQILGQGPKLLIQFQNNGVVDDSQLPKDRFSAERLKGVDSTLKIQPAKLEDSAVYLCASSWTGEETQYFGPGTRLLVL.